Sequencing of this T cell receptor (beta chain) was carried out in a study of PD-L1 blockade in urothelial cancer. Germline V gene lookup returns CDR1 MRHNA and CDR2 SNTAGT. Trimming at V came to 6 bases and at J to 5 bases, leaving 7 bases not matched to a gene. The CDR3 spans 16 residues. The sample's time point: pretreatment peripheral blood. Produced via immunoSEQ multiplex PCR; TCRdb's table is partial and in-frame only. The data contain tens of thousands of clones, more than 80% of them singletons. The material sequenced was PBMCs, taken around atezolizumab (anti-PD-L1) treatment. This TCR came from a woman of 80 years or more with urothelial cancer. The genes are TRBV6-4 and TRBJ2-2, with 12 bases matching TRBD1. The CDR3 DNA follows: TGTGCCAGCAGCTTCGGGACAGGGGGCCTAACCGGGGAGCTGTTTTTT. It specifies CASSFGTGGLTGELFF.